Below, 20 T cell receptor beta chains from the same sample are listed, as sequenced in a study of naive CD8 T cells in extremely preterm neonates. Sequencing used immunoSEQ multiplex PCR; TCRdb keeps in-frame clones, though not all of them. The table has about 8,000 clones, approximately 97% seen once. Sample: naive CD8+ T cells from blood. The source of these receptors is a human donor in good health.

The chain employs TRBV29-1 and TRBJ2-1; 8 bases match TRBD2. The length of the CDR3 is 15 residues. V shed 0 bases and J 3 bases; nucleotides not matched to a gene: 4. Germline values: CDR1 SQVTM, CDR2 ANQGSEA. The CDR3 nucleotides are TGCAGCGTTGAAGAGGAACTAGCGGACTACAATGAGCAGTTCTTC. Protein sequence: CSVEEELADYNEQFF.

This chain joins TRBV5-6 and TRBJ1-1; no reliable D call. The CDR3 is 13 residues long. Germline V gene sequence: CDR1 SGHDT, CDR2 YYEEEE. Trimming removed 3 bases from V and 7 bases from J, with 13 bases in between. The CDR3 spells CASSWAGSFEAFF. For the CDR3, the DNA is TGTGCCAGCAGCTGGGCGGGGAGCTTTGAAGCTTTCTTT.

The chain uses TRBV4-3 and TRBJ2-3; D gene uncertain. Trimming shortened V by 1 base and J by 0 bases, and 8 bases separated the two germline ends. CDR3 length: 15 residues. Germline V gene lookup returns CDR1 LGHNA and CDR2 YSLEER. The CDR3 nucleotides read TGCGCCAGCAGCCAAGCCTTATTGAGCACAGATACGCAGTATTTT. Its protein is CASSQALLSTDTQYF.

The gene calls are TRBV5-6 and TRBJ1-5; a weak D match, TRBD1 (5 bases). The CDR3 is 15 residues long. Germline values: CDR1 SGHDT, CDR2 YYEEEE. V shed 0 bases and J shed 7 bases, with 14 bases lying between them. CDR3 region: CASSLGGEFGQPQHF. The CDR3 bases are TGTGCCAGCAGCTTGGGGGGGGAGTTTGGGCAGCCCCAGCATTTT.

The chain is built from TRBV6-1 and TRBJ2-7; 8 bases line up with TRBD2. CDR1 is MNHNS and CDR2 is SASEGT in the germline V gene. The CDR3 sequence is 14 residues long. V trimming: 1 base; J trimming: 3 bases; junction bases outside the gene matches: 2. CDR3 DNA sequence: TGTGCCAGCAGTGAAGGGCTAGCGGGCTACGAGCAGTACGTC. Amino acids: CASSEGLAGYEQYV.

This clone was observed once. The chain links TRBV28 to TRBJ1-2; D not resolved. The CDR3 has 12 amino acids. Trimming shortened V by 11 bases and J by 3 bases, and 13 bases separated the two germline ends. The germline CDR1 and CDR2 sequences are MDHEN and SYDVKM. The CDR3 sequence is CAGTTGDYGYTF. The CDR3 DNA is TGTGCCGGAACTACCGGGGACTATGGCTACACCTTC.

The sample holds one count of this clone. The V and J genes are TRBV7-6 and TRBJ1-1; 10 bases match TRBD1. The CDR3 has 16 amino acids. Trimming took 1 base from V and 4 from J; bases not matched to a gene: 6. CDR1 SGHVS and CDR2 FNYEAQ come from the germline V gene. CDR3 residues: CASSLERQGASTEAFF. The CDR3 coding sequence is TGTGCCAGCAGCTTAGAGAGACAGGGGGCCAGCACTGAAGCTTTCTTT.

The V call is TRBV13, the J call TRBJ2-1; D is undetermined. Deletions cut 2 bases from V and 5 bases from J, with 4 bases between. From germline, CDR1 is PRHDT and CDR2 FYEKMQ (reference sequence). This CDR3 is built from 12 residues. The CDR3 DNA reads TGTGCCAGCAGCTTATATGACAATGAGCAGTTCTTC. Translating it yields CASSLYDNEQFF.

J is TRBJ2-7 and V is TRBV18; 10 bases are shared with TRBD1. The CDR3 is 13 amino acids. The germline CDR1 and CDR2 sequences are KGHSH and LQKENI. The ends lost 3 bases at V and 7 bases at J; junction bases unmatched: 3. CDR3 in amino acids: CASSPGQGGEQYV. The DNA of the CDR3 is TGTGCCAGCTCACCTGGACAGGGGGGGGAGCAGTACGTC.

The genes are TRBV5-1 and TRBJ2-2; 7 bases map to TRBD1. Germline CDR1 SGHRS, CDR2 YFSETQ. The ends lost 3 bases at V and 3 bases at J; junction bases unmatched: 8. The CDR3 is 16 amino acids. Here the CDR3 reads CASSWTGTADTGELFF. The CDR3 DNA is TGCGCCAGCAGCTGGACTGGGACAGCGGACACCGGGGAGCTGTTTTTT.

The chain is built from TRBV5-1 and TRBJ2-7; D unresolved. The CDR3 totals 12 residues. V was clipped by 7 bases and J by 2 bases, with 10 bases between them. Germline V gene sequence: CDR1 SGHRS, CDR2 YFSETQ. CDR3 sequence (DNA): TGCGCCAGCGGCGATAGCCCCTACGAGCAGTACTTC. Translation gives CASGDSPYEQYF.

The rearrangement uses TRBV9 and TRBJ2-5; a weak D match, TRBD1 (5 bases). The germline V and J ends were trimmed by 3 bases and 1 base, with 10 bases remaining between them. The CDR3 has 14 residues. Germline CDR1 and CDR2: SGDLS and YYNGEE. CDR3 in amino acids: CASSESGIQETQYF. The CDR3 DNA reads TGTGCCAGCAGCGAATCAGGGATCCAAGAGACCCAGTACTTC.

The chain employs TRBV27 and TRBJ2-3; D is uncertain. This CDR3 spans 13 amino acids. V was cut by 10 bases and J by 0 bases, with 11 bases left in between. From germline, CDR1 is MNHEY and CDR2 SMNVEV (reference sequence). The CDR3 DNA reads TGTGCCACCAGACTCCTCAGCACAGATACGCAGTATTTT. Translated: CATRLLSTDTQYF.

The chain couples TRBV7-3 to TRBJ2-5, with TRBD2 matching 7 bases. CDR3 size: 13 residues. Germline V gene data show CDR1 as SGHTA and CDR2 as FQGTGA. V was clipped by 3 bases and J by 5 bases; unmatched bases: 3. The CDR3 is CASSLGLRETQYF. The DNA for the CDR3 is TGTGCCAGCAGCTTGGGACTAAGGGAGACCCAGTACTTC.

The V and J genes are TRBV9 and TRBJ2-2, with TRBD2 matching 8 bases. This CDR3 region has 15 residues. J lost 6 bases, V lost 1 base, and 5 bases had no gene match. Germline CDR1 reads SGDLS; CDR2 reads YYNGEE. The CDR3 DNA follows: TGTGCCAGCAGCGTACCGGGAGGGCCTCCCGGGGAGCTGTTTTTT. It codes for CASSVPGGPPGELFF. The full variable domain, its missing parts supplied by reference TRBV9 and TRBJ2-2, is DSGVTQTPKHLITATGQRVTLRCSPRSGDLSVYWYQQSLDQGLQFLIQYYNGEERAKGNILERFSAQQFPDLHSELNLSSLELGDSALYFCASSVPGGPPGELFFGEGSRLTVL.

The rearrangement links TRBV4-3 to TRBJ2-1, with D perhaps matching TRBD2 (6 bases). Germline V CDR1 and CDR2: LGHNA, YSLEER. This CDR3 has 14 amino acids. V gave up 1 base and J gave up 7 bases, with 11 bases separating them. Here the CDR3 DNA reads TGCGCCAGCAGCCAAGCGGGAGTTCGGAATGAGCAGTTCTTC. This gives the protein CASSQAGVRNEQFF.

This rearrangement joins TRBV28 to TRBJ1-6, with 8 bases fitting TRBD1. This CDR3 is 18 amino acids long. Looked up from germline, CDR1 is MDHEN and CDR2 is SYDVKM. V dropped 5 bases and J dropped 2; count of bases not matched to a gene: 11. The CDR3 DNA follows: TGTGCCAGCAGTCAGAACCGACAGGGGAGTCCCTATAATTCACCCCTCCACTTT. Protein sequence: CASSQNRQGSPYNSPLHF. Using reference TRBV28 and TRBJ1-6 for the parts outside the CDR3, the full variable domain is DVKVTQSSRYLVKRTGEKVFLECVQDMDHENMFWYRQDPGLGLRLIYFSYDVKMKEKGDIPEGYSVSREKKERFSLILESASTNQTSMYLCASSQNRQGSPYNSPLHFGNGTRLTVT.

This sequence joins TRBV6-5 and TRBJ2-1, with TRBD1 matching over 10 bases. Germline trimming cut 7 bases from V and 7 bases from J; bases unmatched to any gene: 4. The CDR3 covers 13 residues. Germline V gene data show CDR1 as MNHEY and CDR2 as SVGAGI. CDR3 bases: TGTGCCAGCACCCCGGACAGGGGGAATGAGCAGTTCTTC. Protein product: CASTPDRGNEQFF.

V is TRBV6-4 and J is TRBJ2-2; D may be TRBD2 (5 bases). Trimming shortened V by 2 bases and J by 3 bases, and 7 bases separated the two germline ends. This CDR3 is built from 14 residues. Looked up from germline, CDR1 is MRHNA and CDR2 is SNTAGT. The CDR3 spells CASSDGSYTGELFF. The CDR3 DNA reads TGTGCCAGCAGTGACGGGAGCTACACCGGGGAGCTGTTTTTT.

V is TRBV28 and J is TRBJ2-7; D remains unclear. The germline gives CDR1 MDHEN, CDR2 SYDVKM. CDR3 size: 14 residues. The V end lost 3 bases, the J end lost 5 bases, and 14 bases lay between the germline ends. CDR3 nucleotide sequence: TGTGCCAGCAGTTTGGTACAGTACGTCAACGAGCAGTACTTC. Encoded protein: CASSLVQYVNEQYF.